One sample yielded the 8 T cell receptor beta chains listed below, sequenced in a study of Ad26.COV2.S vaccination and SARS-CoV-2 variants. Generated by immunoSEQ multiplex PCR, the TCRdb table keeps only in-frame clones and is missing some. Of under 500,000 clones in the sample, around 93% were seen once. The treatment: some 19 received Ad26.COV2.S at low or high dose, single or two shots; 5 received placebo; per-sample allocation not given. The samples were gathered on day 63 after the first injection of vaccine or placebo. The sequenced sample was peripheral blood, obtained in a trial of Ad26.COV2.S vaccine versus placebo. These receptors came from a person aged 18-60 years who received the Ad26.COV2.S COVID-19 vaccine or a placebo.

The rearrangement joins TRBV7-6 to TRBJ1-3; D unclear. V lost 5 bases to trimming and J lost 0 bases, with 11 bases between them. Germline V gene sequence: CDR1 SGHVS, CDR2 FNYEAQ. CDR3 length equals 15 residues. CDR3 DNA sequence: TGTGCCAGCAGCGCAAGCGCACTCTCTGGAAACACCATATATTTT. Translating gives CASSASALSGNTIYF.

This clone occurred once. The rearrangement links TRBV4-1 to TRBJ2-3; 13 bases fit TRBD2. With 4 bases clipped from V and 7 bases from J, the junction kept 8 bases outside the gene matches. CDR1 is MGHRA, CDR2 YSYEKL, per germline. This CDR3 is built from 16 residues. Here the CDR3 DNA reads TGCGCCAGCAGCCCTGGACTAGCGGGGGCCCGTTATACGCAGTATTTT. This sequence encodes CASSPGLAGARYTQYF.

The chain is built from TRBV3-1 (or the pseudogene TRBV3-2) and TRBJ2-2; D may be TRBD1 or TRBD2 (5 bases each). This CDR3 comprises 18 residues. Germline CDR1 reads LGHDT; CDR2 reads YNNKEL (reference sequence). Deletions cut 2 bases from V and 2 bases from J, with 18 bases between. CDR3 DNA: TGTGCCAGCAGCCAAAGGCTTACCGGGACCCTTAACACCGGGGAGCTGTTTTTT. Protein product: CASSQRLTGTLNTGELFF.

This chain links TRBV27 with TRBJ2-7; TRBD1 agrees at 7 bases. Trimming at V came to 0 bases and at J to 2 bases, leaving 7 bases not matched to a gene. CDR1 and CDR2 from the germline V gene are MNHEY and SMNVEV (reference sequence). This CDR3 is built from 16 residues. The CDR3 DNA is TGTGCCAGCAGTTTATCACAGGGGTATTTCACCTACGAGCAGTACTTC. It specifies CASSLSQGYFTYEQYF.

The chain links TRBV20-1 to TRBJ2-5; 9 bases are a match to TRBD2. Germline assignment: CDR1 DFQATT and CDR2 SNEGSKA (reference sequence). This CDR3 is 12 amino acids long. V lost 3 bases and J lost 10; bases outside the gene matches: 6. CDR3: CSASTAGGFQYF. The CDR3 nucleotides are TGCAGTGCTAGTACAGCGGGGGGTTTCCAGTACTTC.

Regarding this clone: Other DNA sequences in this specimen translate into the identical CDR3. The chain combines TRBV10-3 with TRBJ2-5; D is unresolved. The CDR3 runs 11 residues. Between the trimmed V and J ends, which lost 4 bases and 5 bases, there was a span of 5 bases. Germline CDR1 and CDR2: ENHRY and SYGVKD. The chain's CDR3 is CAISGGETQYF. CDR3 DNA sequence: TGTGCCATCAGTGGTGGGGAGACCCAGTACTTC.

The V call is TRBV27, the J call TRBJ2-5; D is possibly TRBD2 (5 bases). The CDR3 sequence is 12 residues long. Germline lookup yields CDR1 MNHEY and CDR2 SMNVEV (reference sequence). The V gene lost 8 bases and the J gene lost 8 bases, with 15 bases spanning the gap. CDR3 bases: TGTGCCAGCGGGCCCCGGTCGGGAACCCAGTACTTC. Amino acids: CASGPRSGTQYF.

This clone has just one count. The chain links TRBV5-1 to TRBJ2-3, with 13 bases identical to TRBD2. The CDR3 totals 17 residues. CDR1 is SGHRS, CDR2 YFSETQ, per germline. The V gene end was trimmed by 4 bases and the J gene end by 5 bases; junction bases not matched to a gene: 10. The CDR3 loop is CASSTPLAGGTVDTQYF. The CDR3 DNA reads TGCGCCAGCAGCACCCCACTAGCGGGGGGGACGGTAGATACGCAGTATTTT.